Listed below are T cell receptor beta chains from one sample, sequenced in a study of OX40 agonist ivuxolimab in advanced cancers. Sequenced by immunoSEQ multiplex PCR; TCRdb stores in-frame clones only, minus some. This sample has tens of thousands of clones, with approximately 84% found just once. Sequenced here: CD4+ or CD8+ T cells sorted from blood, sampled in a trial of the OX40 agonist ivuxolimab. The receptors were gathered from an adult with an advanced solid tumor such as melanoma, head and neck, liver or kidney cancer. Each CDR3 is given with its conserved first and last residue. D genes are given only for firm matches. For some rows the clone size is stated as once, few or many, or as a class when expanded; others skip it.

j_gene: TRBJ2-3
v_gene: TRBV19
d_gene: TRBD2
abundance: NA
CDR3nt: TGTGCCAGTAGTATCGGGACTAGCGGGCAAGGGGATACGCAGTATTTT
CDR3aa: CASSIGTSGQGDTQYF

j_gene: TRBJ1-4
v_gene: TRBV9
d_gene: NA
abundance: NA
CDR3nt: TGTGCCAGCAGCGTAGGGCGACAGCCCAATGAAAAACTGTTTTTT
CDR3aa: CASSVGRQPNEKLFF

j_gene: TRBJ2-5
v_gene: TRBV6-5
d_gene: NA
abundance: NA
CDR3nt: TGTGCCAGCAGTGAGGTGACAGAACAAGAGACCCAGTACTTC
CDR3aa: CASSEVTEQETQYF

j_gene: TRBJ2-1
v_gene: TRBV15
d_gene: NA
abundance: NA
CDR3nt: TGTGCCACCAGCAGAGAGGGGGGAGCGATGTACAATGAGCAGTTCTTC
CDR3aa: CATSREGGAMYNEQFF

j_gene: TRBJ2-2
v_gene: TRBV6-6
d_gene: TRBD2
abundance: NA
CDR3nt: TGTGCCAGCAGACCCGGACTAGCTACCGGGGAGCTGTTTTTT
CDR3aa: CASRPGLATGELFF

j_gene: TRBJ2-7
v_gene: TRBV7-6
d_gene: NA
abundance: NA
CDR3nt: TGTGCCAGCAGCTTAGTAACAGGAGTAACCTACGAGCAGTACTTC
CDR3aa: CASSLVTGVTYEQYF

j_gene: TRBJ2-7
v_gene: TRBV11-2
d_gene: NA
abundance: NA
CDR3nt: TGTGCCAGCAGCTTACTTGGGGGCAGAGAATACGAGCAGTACTTC
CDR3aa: CASSLLGGREYEQYF

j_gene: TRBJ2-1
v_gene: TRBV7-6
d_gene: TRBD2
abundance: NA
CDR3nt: TGTGCCAGCAGCGGTTCGAGCGGGAGGGGCTCCTACAATGAGCAGTTCTTC
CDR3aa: CASSGSSGRGSYNEQFF

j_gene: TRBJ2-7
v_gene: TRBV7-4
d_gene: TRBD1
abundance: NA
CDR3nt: TGTGCCAGCAGCCCCCCGACAGGGTCCTACGAGCAGTACTTC
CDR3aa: CASSPPTGSYEQYF

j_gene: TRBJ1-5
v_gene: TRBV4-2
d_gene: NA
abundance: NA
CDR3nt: TGTGCCAGCAGCCAAGAAAGGGGATTCAATCAGCCCCAGCATTTT
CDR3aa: CASSQERGFNQPQHF

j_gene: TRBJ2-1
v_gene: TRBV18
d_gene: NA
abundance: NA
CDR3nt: TGTGCCAGCTCACCACCGGGCACTTGGGAGCAGTTCTTC
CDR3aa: CASSPPGTWEQFF

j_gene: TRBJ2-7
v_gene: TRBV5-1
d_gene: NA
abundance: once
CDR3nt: TGCGCCAGCAGCTTGGAAGGGCATACCTACGAGCAGTACTTC
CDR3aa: CASSLEGHTYEQYF

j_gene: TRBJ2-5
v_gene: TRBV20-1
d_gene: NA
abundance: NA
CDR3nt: TGCAGTGCTAGGGAGGTGGAGACCCAGTACTTC
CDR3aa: CSAREVETQYF

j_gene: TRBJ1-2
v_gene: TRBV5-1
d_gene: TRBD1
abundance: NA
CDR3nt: TGCGCCAGCAGCTCCCTATCAACAGGGGACGGTGGCTACACCTTC
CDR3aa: CASSSLSTGDGGYTF

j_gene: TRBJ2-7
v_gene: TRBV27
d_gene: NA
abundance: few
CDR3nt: TGTGCCAGCAGTTTTCAGGGGCCCCGGGGGGAGCAGTACTTC
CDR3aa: CASSFQGPRGEQYF

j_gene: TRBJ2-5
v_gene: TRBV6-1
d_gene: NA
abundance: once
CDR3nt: TGTGCCAGCAAGACTGTGCACAGTCAAGAGACCCAGTACTTC
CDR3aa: CASKTVHSQETQYF

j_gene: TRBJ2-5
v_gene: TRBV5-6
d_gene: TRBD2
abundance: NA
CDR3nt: TGTGCCAGCAGCTTGTGGACTAGCGGGCGACAAGAGACCCAGTACTTC
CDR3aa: CASSLWTSGRQETQYF

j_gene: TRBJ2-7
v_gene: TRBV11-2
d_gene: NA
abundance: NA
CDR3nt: TGTGCCAGCAGCTTAGCACCGCCATACGAGCAGTACTTC
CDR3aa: CASSLAPPYEQYF

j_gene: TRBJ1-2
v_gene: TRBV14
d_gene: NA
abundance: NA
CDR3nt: TGTGCCAGCAGCTCAAGAACGGGGGCCGGCTACACCTTC
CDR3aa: CASSSRTGAGYTF

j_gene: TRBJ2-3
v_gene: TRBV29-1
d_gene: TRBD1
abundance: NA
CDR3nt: TGCAGCGTCGGACAGGGTACAGATACGCAGTATTTT
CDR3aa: CSVGQGTDTQYF

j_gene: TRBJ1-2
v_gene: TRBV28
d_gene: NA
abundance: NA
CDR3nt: TGTGCCAGCAGTTTAAGGGGGGCAGGGCGTCAATTTAACTATGGCTACACCTTC
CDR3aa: CASSLRGAGRQFNYGYTF

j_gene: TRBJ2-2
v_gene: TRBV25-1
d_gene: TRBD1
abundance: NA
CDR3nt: TGTGCCAGCAGTGATGGGCAGGGGGCGTTGACAGGGGAGCTGTTTTTT
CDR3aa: CASSDGQGALTGELFF

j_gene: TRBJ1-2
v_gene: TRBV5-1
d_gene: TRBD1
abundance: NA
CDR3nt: TGCGCCAGCAGCTTGGATGGGACAGGGGGCGCGCTGGCCGGCTACACCTTC
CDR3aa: CASSLDGTGGALAGYTF

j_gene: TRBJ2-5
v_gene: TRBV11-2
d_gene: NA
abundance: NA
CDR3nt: TGTGCCAGCAGCATCGGGATTTTAGATCCTAAAGGGGAGACCCAGTACTTC
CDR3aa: CASSIGILDPKGETQYF

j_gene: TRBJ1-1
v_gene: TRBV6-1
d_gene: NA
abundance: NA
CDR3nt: TGTGCCAGCAGTGAAGTGGGGTTGGGACACACATCGAACACTGAAGCTTTCTTT
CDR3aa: CASSEVGLGHTSNTEAFF

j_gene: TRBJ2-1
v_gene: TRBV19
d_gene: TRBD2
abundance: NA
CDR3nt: TGTGCCAGTACCCTGACTAGCGGTTCCTACAATGAGCAGTTCTTC
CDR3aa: CASTLTSGSYNEQFF

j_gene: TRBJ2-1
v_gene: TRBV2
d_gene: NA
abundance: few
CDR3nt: TGTGCCAGCAGGGAGGGTGGATCCTACAATGAGCAGTTCTTC
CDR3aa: CASREGGSYNEQFF

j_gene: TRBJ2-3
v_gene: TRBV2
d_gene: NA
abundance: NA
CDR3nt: TGTGCCAGCAGGACTAGTTTCGGCACAGATACGCAGTATTTT
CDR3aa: CASRTSFGTDTQYF

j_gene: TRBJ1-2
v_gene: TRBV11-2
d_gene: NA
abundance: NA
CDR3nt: TGTGCCAGCAGTATGCAGGCTAACTATGGCTACACCTTC
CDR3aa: CASSMQANYGYTF

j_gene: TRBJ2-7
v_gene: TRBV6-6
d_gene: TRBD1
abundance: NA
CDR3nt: TGTGCCAGCAGTTTACACAGGGGCGGTTTCGACGAGCAGTACTTC
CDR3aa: CASSLHRGGFDEQYF

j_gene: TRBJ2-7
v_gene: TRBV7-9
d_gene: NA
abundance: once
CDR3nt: TGTGCCAGCAGCCTAGGAGGGACAGACGAGCAGTACTTC
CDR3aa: CASSLGGTDEQYF